The 2 T cell receptor beta chains below all came from one sample that was sequenced in a study of T cells after yellow fever vaccination. TCRdb recomputed calls from the 5' RACE reads with MiXCR, one row per CDR3 protein. The sample has under 200,000 distinct CDR3 sequences, roughly 11% seen once. The material was CD8+ T cells sorted from PBMCs, obtained 15 days after the yellow fever booster vaccination. Receptors originate from a man between 18 and 35 years old who received the YFV17D yellow fever vaccine.

The V and J genes are TRBV20-1 and TRBJ2-3; the match to TRBD1 covers 7 bases. The V and J ends lost 5 bases and 11 bases, in that order; junction bases with no gene match: 13. From germline, CDR1 is DFQATT and CDR2 SNEGSKA (reference sequence). The CDR3 is 13 amino acids. CDR3 sequence: CSAGDLGAGGQYF. The CDR3 nucleotides are TGCAGTGCTGGGGATTTGGGAGCAGGGGGGCAGTATTTT.

This sequence joins TRBV7-3 and TRBJ2-1, with D uncertain. V shed 4 bases and J shed 6 bases, with 13 bases lying between them. The germline gives CDR1 SGHTA, CDR2 FQGTGA. The CDR3 extends over 14 amino acids. CDR3 in DNA: TGTGCCAGCAGCTCCCCGGCATTGCCCAATGAGCAGTTCTTC. The encoded protein is CASSSPALPNEQFF.